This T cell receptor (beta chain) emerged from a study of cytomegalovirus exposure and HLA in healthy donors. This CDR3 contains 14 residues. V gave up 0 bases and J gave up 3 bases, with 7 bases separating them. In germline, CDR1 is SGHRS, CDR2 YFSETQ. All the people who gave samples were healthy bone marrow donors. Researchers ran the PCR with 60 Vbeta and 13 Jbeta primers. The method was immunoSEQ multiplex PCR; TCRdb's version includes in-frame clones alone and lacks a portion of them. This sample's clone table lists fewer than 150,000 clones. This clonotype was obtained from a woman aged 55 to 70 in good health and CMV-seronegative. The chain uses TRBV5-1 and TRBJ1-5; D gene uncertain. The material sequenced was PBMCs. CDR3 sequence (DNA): TGCGCCAGCAGCTTGGGTCAGGCCAATCAGCCCCAGCATTTT. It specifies CASSLGQANQPQHF.